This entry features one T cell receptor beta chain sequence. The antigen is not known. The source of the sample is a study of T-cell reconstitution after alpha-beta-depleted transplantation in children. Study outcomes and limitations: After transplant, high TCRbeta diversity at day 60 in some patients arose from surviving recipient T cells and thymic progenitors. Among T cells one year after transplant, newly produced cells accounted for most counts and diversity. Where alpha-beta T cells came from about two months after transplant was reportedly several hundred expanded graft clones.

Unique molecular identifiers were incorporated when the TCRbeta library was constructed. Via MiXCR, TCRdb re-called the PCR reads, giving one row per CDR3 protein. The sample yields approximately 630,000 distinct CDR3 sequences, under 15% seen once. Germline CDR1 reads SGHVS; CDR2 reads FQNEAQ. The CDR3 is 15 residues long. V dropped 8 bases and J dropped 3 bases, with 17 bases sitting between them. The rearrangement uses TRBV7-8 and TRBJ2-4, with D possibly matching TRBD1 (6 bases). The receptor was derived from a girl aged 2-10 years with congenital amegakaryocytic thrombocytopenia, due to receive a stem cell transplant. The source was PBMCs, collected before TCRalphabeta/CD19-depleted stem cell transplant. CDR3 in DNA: TGTGCCAGCGCAGGGGTCGGGGTGGACAAAAACATTCAGTACTTC. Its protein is CASAGVGVDKNIQYF.